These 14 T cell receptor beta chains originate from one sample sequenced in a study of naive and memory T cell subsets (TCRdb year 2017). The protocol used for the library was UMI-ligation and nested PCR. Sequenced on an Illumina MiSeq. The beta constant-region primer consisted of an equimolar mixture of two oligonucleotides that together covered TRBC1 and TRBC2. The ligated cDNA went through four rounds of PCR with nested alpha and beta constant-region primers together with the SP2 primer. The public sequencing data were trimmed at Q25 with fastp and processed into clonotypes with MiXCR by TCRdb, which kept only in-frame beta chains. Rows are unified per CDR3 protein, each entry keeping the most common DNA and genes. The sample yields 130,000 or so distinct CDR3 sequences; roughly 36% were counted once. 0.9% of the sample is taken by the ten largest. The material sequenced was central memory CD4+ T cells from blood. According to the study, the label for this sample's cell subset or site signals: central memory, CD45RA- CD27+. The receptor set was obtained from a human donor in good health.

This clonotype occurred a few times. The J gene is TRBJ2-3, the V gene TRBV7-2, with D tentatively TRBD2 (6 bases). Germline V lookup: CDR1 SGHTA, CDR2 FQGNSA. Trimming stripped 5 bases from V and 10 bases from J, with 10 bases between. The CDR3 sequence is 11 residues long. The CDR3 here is CASSQTGAQYF. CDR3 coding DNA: TGTGCCAGCAGCCAAACGGGAGCGCAGTATTTT.

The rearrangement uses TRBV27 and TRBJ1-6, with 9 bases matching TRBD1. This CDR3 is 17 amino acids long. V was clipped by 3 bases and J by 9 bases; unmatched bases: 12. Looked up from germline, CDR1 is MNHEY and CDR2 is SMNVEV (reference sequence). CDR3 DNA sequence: TGTGCCAGCAGTTTCTCACCGAACAGGGGGCTGAGTTCACCCCTCCACTTT. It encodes CASSFSPNRGLSSPLHF.

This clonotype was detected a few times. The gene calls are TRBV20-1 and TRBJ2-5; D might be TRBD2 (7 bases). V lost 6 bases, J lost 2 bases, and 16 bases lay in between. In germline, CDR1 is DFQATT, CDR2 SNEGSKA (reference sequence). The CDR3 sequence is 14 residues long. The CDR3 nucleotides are TGCAGTGCCAAGGGGGGGAGTAGGCAAGAGACCCAGTACTTC. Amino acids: CSAKGGSRQETQYF.

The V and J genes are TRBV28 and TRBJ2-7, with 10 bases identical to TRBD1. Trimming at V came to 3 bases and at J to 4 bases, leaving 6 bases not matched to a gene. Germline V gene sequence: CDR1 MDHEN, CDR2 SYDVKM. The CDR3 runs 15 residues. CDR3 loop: CASSFRTGGRYEQYF. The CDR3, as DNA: TGTGCCAGCAGTTTCCGGACAGGGGGGAGGTACGAGCAGTACTTC.

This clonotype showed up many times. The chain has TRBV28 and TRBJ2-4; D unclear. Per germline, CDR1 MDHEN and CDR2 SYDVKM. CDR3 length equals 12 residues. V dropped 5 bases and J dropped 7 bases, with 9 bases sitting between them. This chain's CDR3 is CASSIGFNIQYF. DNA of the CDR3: TGTGCCAGCAGTATAGGGTTCAACATTCAGTACTTC.

The DNA for the CDR3 is TGTGCCAGCAGTTTAAGGGAGGGACCGAGACCGTTCTTC. Its protein is CASSLREGPRPFF. The J gene is TRBJ2-1, the V gene TRBV12-3 or TRBV12-4; 7 bases agree with TRBD2. The V and J ends lost 2 bases and 15 bases, in that order; junction bases with no gene match: 10. The CDR3 loop spans 13 amino acids.

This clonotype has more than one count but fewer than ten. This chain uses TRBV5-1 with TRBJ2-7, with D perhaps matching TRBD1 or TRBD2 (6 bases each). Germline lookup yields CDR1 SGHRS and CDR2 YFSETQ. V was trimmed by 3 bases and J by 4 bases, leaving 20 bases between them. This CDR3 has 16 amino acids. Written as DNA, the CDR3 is TGCGCCAGCAGCTCCCTGTGGGGGGCGGATCTTTACGAGCAGTACTTC. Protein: CASSSLWGADLYEQYF.

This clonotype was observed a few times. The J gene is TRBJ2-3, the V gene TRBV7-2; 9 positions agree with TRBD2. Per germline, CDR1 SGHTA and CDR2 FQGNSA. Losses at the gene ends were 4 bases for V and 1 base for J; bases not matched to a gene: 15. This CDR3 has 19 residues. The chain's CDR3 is CASSSNTIWTSVGTDTQYF. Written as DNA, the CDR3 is TGTGCCAGCAGCTCGAACACCATTTGGACTAGCGTCGGCACAGATACGCAGTATTTT.

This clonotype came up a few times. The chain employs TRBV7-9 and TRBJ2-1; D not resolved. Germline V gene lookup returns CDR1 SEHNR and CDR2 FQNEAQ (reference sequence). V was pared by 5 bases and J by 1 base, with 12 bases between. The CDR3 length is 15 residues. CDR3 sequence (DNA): TGTGCCAGCAGCCCGGACCGCCTATCCTACAATGAGCAGTTCTTC. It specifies CASSPDRLSYNEQFF.

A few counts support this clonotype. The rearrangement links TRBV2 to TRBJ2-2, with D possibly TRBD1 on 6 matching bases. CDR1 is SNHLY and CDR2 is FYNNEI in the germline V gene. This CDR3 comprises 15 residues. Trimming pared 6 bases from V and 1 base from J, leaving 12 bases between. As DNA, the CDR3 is TGTGCCAGCAGCGCACAGGGTGGGAACACCGGGGAGCTGTTTTTT. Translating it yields CASSAQGGNTGELFF.

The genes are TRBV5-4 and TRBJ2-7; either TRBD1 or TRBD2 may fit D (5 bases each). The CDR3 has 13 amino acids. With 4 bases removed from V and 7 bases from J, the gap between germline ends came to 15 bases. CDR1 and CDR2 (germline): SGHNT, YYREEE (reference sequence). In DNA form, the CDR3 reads TGTGCCAGCAGCCTGCCCGGGGACCAGGAGCAGTACTTC. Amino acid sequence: CASSLPGDQEQYF.

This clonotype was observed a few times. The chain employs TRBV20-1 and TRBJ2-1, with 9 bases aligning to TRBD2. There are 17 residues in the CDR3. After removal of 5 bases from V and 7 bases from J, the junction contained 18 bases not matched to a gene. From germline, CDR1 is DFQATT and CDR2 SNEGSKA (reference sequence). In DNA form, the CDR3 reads TGCAGTGCTTTCCACAAAGGGGCGGGAGGGCCGAGGAATGAGCAGTTCTTC. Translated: CSAFHKGAGGPRNEQFF.

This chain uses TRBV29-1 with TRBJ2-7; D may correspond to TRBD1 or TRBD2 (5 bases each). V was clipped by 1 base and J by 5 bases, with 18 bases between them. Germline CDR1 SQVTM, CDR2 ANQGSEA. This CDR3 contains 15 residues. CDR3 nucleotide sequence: TGCAGCGTTGAAGTTACAGGATATCGGGGCGACGAGCAGTACTTC. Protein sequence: CSVEVTGYRGDEQYF.

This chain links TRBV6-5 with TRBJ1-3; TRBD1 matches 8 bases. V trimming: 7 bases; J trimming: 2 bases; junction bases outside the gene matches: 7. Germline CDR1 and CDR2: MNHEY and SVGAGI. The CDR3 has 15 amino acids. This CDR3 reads CASTRQGTPGNTIYF. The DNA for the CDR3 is TGTGCCAGCACCAGACAGGGGACGCCTGGAAACACCATATATTTT.